The following is a T cell receptor beta chain sequence with its context. This sample was taken from a study of Graves' ophthalmopathy and Graves' hyperthyroidism. TCR beta CDR3 amplification used RNA transcripts. First-round RT-PCR used HTBI primers; second-round multiplex PCR followed. TCRdb used MiXCR to reprocess the multiplex PCR reads, holding one entry per CDR3 protein. The sample has roughly 420,000 distinct CDR3 sequences; around 20% are singletons. V lost 6 bases and J 4 bases, leaving 16 bases between the germline ends. The CDR3 totals 15 residues. PBMCs came from 7.5 to 10 ml of fresh peripheral blood.

The receptor comes from a young woman with stable Graves' hyperthyroidism. The J gene is TRBJ1-5, the V gene TRBV12-3 or TRBV12-4; weak D call: TRBD1 (5 bases). The source material was peripheral blood. The CDR3, as DNA: TGTGCCAGCAGGTGGGGGTCTACAGGAAATCAGCCCCAGCATTTT. Protein sequence: CASRWGSTGNQPQHF.